These 12 T cell receptor beta chains originate from one sample sequenced in a study of T cells expressing NK-cell markers. For each CDR3 protein, TCRdb gives one entry from its re-call of the 5' RACE reads, without DNA. The sample totals 350,000 to 450,000 distinct CDR3 sequences. Sequencing was carried out using blood T cells: a sorted CD56 or NKG2C T cell subset, CD4+ or CD8+ T cells, or bulk PBMC T cells (not recorded which). The receptors were gathered from a man aged 18 to 70 in good health.

The chain joins TRBV2 to TRBJ2-2; lacking DNA, the TRBD1 call made by TCRdb goes unchecked. The V gene's germline CDR1 is SNHLY and CDR2 FYNNEI. The CDR3 is made up of 15 amino acids. The CDR3 loop reads CASQPGTANTGELFF.

The chain uses TRBV5-1 and TRBJ2-5; the TCRdb call, TRBD1, lacks DNA for checking. The CDR3 spans 16 residues. The germline V gene has CDR1 SGHRS and CDR2 YFSETQ. CDR3 residues: CASSLEGERGLETQYF.

This chain links TRBV4-2 with TRBJ1-5. The CDR3 covers 15 residues. CDR1 and CDR2 from the germline V gene are LGHNA and YNFKEQ. CDR3 residues: CASSQDSGSNQPQHF.

The chain joins TRBV12-3 or TRBV12-4 to TRBJ2-7; the D call of TRBD2 rests on TCRdb alone, since no DNA is present to check it. The CDR3 is made up of 17 amino acids. The chain's CDR3 is CASSMNPHGLARYEQYF.

The chain uses TRBV7-6 and TRBJ2-7; TCRdb indicates TRBD2, and absent DNA this call remains unverified. The CDR3 loop spans 18 amino acids. The V gene's germline CDR1 is SGHVS and CDR2 FNYEAQ. CDR3: CASSLGIRMAGGIGEQYF.

The J gene is TRBJ1-2, the V gene TRBV11-2; TCRdb names TRBD1, which stays unverified in the absence of DNA. The CDR3 is 14 residues long. Germline V CDR1 and CDR2: SGHAT, FQNNGV. CDR3 protein: CASSRGRRLYGYTF. The variable domain in full, with the rest retrieved from reference TRBV11-2 and TRBJ1-2, is EAGVAQSPRYKIIEKRQSVAFWCNPISGHATLYWYQQILGQGPKLLIQFQNNGVVDDSQLPKDRFSAERLKGVDSTLKIQPAKLEDSAVYLCASSRGRRLYGYTFGSGTRLTVV.

V and J are TRBV5-5 and TRBJ2-7; no DNA is available, so the TRBD1 call from TCRdb remains unchecked. This CDR3 is built from 16 residues. Per the germline V gene, CDR1 is SGHKS and CDR2 is YYEKEE (reference sequence). The CDR3 region is CASSLGAREGSYEQYF.

The CDR3 spells CSVTHGTGGRETQYF. The rearrangement links TRBV29-1 to TRBJ2-5; TCRdb reports TRBD1, a call that lacks DNA to check it against. The CDR3 covers 15 residues. Germline V lookup: CDR1 SQVTM, CDR2 ANQGSEA.

The CDR3 spells CASSQNWRGSYGYTF. The rearrangement links TRBV3-1 to TRBJ1-2; TCRdb selects TRBD1, and the lack of DNA leaves this call unchecked. The germline CDR1 and CDR2 sequences are LGHDT and YNNKEL (reference sequence). The CDR3 runs to 15 residues.

The chain couples TRBV19 to TRBJ1-5; TCRdb selects TRBD1, and the lack of DNA leaves this call unchecked. Germline loops: CDR1 LNHDA, CDR2 SQIVND (reference sequence). CDR3 length: 18 residues. CDR3 protein: CASRGPGQGIFSNQPQHF.

V and J are TRBV10-3 and TRBJ1-1; the TRBD1 assignment by TCRdb is unverifiable without DNA. Germline V CDR1 and CDR2: ENHRY, SYGVKD. CDR3 length: 16 residues. This CDR3 reads CAISPDRGSLNTEAFF.

V gene TRBV2 combines with J gene TRBJ2-5; the D call from TCRdb, TRBD1, cannot be confirmed without DNA. Germline V gene data show CDR1 as SNHLY and CDR2 as FYNNEI. This CDR3 is built from 14 residues. The CDR3 sequence is CASRYRGLQETQYF.